This TCR beta chain was recorded in a study of cytomegalovirus exposure and HLA in healthy donors. Worth noting for this clone: Its target is unknown.

Study outcomes and limitations: Later analysis showed most CMV-associated TCR beta chains appearing HLA-restricted. A later analysis linked a missense variant in DCLRE1C to the trimming of TCR beta V and J genes. It was reportedly the case that the classifier diagnosed cytomegalovirus status with high specificity and sensitivity.

The CDR3 is 13 residues long. V lost 5 bases, J lost 4 bases, and 9 bases lay in between. In germline, CDR1 is MNHEY, CDR2 SVGAGI. 60 Vbeta and 13 Jbeta primers were used in PCR. Data came from immunoSEQ multiplex PCR; TCRdb stores just in-frame clones and leaves some out. The sample has 200,000 or so clones, about 81% seen once. Input material: PBMCs. The chain couples TRBV6-5 to TRBJ1-3, with D uncertain. The source of this sequence is a woman between 18 and 29 years old in good health and CMV-seropositive. The CDR3, as DNA: TGTGCCAGCAGTCTCTCTGCGGGAAACACCATATATTTT. The encoded protein is CASSLSAGNTIYF.